This passage covers 26 T cell receptor beta chains from one sample sequenced in a study of blood T cell repertoires in COVID-19. Clones were sequenced by immunoSEQ multiplex PCR, and TCRdb holds only the in-frame ones, with some missing. The sample lists some 83,000 clones, about 80% occurring once. The material sequenced was peripheral blood. The receptors derive from a man aged 50 to 60 with acute or convalescent COVID-19.

The chain couples TRBV5-3 to TRBJ2-7, with a possible D match to TRBD1 (6 bases). TRBV5-3 is placed among ORFs of uncertain function. V lost 3 bases to trimming and J lost 2 bases, with 12 bases between them. The length of the CDR3 is 14 residues. CDR3 bases: TGTGCCAGAAGCTGGAACAGGGCCCCCTACGAGCAGTACTTC. Translated: CARSWNRAPYEQYF.

J is TRBJ1-1 and V is TRBV3-1 (or the pseudogene TRBV3-2); D gene uncertain. Germline-derived CDR1 and CDR2 are LGHDT and YNNKEL (reference sequence). Trimming stripped 4 bases from V and 1 base from J, with 16 bases between. This CDR3 is 16 amino acids long. The CDR3 loop reads CASSPEVRGRNTEAFF. The DNA of the CDR3 is TGTGCCAGCAGCCCGGAGGTCCGGGGTCGGAACACTGAAGCTTTCTTT.

V is TRBV10-2 and J is TRBJ2-7; D ambiguous. V gave up 6 bases and J gave up 4 bases, with 13 bases separating them. Germline V gives CDR1 WSHSY, CDR2 SAAADI. The CDR3 consists of 13 residues. For the CDR3, the DNA is TGCGCCAGCAGCCTCGGGTCAACGTACGAGCAGTACTTC. Amino acid sequence: CASSLGSTYEQYF.

Sample share makes this clone medium-sized. This chain connects TRBV4-3 to TRBJ2-7, with 7 bases lining up with TRBD1. V trimming: 0 bases; J trimming: 1 base; junction bases outside the gene matches: 3. CDR1 is LGHNA, CDR2 YSLEER, per germline. This CDR3 contains 15 residues. The CDR3 spells CASSQEPDRSYEQYF. Here the CDR3 DNA reads TGCGCCAGCAGCCAAGAGCCGGACAGGTCCTACGAGCAGTACTTC.

The chain recombines TRBV10-2 with TRBJ1-1; D ambiguous. Germline CDR1 reads WSHSY; CDR2 reads SAAADI. V was cut by 3 bases and J by 1 base, with 6 bases left in between. CDR3 length: 13 amino acids. The CDR3 sequence is CASSEHANTEAFF. The CDR3 nucleotides read TGCGCCAGCAGTGAACACGCGAACACTGAAGCTTTCTTT.

The V call is TRBV6-2 or TRBV6-3, the J call TRBJ1-6, with 10 bases that match TRBD1. The CDR3 is 16 amino acids. Germline V gene data show CDR1 as MNHEY and CDR2 as SVGEGT. The V segment lost 2 bases and the J segment 11 bases; nucleotides outside the gene matches: 9. CDR3 bases: TGTGCCAGCAGTTACCCCCGGGACAGGGGCCGTACACCCCTCCACTTT. It translates to CASSYPRDRGRTPLHF.

This clone was seen once. CDR3 in amino acids: CASSNRGPTEAFF. CDR3 sequence (DNA): TGTGCCAGCAGTAACAGGGGGCCCACTGAAGCTTTCTTT. This chain connects TRBV27 to TRBJ1-1; 9 bases line up with TRBD1. This CDR3 spans 13 amino acids. Unmatched junction bases numbered 2, after V lost 5 bases and J lost 4 bases. Germline CDR1 MNHEY, CDR2 SMNVEV (reference sequence).

This clone was seen only once. The chain uses TRBV7-3 and TRBJ2-3; 9 positions agree with TRBD1. CDR1 and CDR2 (germline): SGHTA, FQGTGA. V lost 8 bases, J lost 1 base, and 4 bases stayed unmatched. The length of the CDR3 is 14 residues. CDR3 protein: CASGRTGGTDTQYF. CDR3 coding DNA: TGTGCCAGCGGCAGGACAGGGGGCACAGATACGCAGTATTTT.

The V gene is TRBV3-1 (or the pseudogene TRBV3-2), the J gene TRBJ2-5; 7 positions match TRBD2. J was trimmed by 1 base and V by 5 bases; bases with no gene match: 7. Germline CDR1 reads LGHDT; CDR2 reads YNNKEL (reference sequence). The CDR3 sequence is 15 residues long. The CDR3 DNA reads TGTGCCAGCAGCGGAAGGACTAGGCGCCAAGAGACCCAGTACTTC. Translation gives CASSGRTRRQETQYF.

J is TRBJ1-4 and V is TRBV19; tentative D call: TRBD1 (5 bases). The CDR3 contains 15 residues. Trimming removed 5 bases at V and 7 bases at J, with 17 bases between. Germline assignment: CDR1 LNHDA and CDR2 SQIVND (reference sequence). The CDR3 here is CASSLMAGKAEKLFF. DNA for the CDR3: TGTGCCAGTAGTCTTATGGCAGGGAAAGCTGAAAAACTGTTTTTT. The full variable domain, with the rest looked up from reference TRBV19 and TRBJ1-4, is DGGITQSPKYLFRKEGQNVTLSCEQNLNHDAMYWYRQDPGQGLRLIYYSQIVNDFQKGDIAEGYSVSREKKESFPLTVTSAQKNPTAFYLCASSLMAGKAEKLFFGSGTQLSVL.

The chain has TRBV9 and TRBJ1-2; 8 nucleotides align to TRBD1. V dropped 4 bases and J dropped 0; count of bases not matched to a gene: 11. CDR1 and CDR2 from the germline V gene are SGDLS and YYNGEE. The CDR3 covers 17 residues. The CDR3 DNA follows: TGTGCCAGCAGCCCTCGGACAGGGTACTTATCTAACTATGGCTACACCTTC. It codes for CASSPRTGYLSNYGYTF.

This sequence joins TRBV2 and TRBJ2-1, with D maybe TRBD1 (5 bases). This CDR3 is 15 amino acids long. Germline CDR1 and CDR2: SNHLY and FYNNEI. The V and J ends lost 3 bases and 0 bases respectively, with 9 bases between them. CDR3 in DNA: TGTGCCAGCAGTGATGAGGACACCTCCTACAATGAGCAGTTCTTC. Protein sequence: CASSDEDTSYNEQFF.

In this sample, this clone turned up a few times. This rearrangement joins TRBV10-3 to TRBJ1-5; a weak D match, TRBD1 (6 bases). The germline CDR1 and CDR2 sequences are ENHRY and SYGVKD. Trimming shortened V by 6 bases and J by 0 bases, and 12 bases separated the two germline ends. The CDR3 is 15 residues long. The CDR3 DNA sequence: TGTGCCATCAGGGACCAGGGGATTAGCAATCAGCCCCAGCATTTT. Its translation is CAIRDQGISNQPQHF.

The chain joins TRBV5-1 to TRBJ1-4; perhaps TRBD1 as D (6 bases). V lost 0 bases and J 17 bases, leaving 20 bases between the germline ends. CDR3 size: 14 residues. The germline V gene has CDR1 SGHRS and CDR2 YFSETQ. The CDR3 nucleotides are TGCGCCAGCAGCTTGGATACAGGGAACACGAAGTTTTTTTTT. Protein sequence: CASSLDTGNTKFFF.

In this sample, this clone turned up a few times. CDR3 protein: CASRVGNEQFF. The CDR3 DNA is TGTGCCAGCAGGGTCGGTAATGAGCAGTTCTTC. This chain connects TRBV6-5 to TRBJ2-1, with D unclear. Germline V gene data show CDR1 as MNHEY and CDR2 as SVGAGI. V was shortened by 6 bases and J by 7 bases, with 7 bases between the two germline ends. The CDR3 is 11 amino acids.

V and J are TRBV25-1 and TRBJ2-7; tentatively, D is TRBD2 (5 bases). V was pared by 5 bases and J by 4 bases, with 9 bases between. From germline, CDR1 is MGHDK and CDR2 SYGVNS. This CDR3 contains 12 residues. CDR3 bases: TGTGCCAGCAGTCGGGGTAAATACGAGCAGTACTTC. Its translation is CASSRGKYEQYF.

This chain joins TRBV20-1 and TRBJ2-1; the match to TRBD2 covers 8 bases. This CDR3 has 15 amino acids. Germline V gene data show CDR1 as DFQATT and CDR2 as SNEGSKA (reference sequence). With V trimmed by 3 bases and J by 8 bases, 12 bases remained unmatched. Here the CDR3 reads CSASITSGFGDEQFF. As DNA, the CDR3 is TGCAGTGCTAGTATCACTAGCGGATTTGGCGATGAGCAGTTCTTC.

The rearrangement links TRBV3-1 (or the pseudogene TRBV3-2) to TRBJ1-2; no firm D call. This CDR3 region has 15 residues. Trimming removed 0 bases at V and 4 bases at J, with 12 bases between. The V gene's germline CDR1 is LGHDT and CDR2 YNNKEL (reference sequence). The CDR3 sequence is CASSQDPGPGYGYTF. DNA of the CDR3: TGTGCCAGCAGCCAAGATCCAGGCCCCGGCTATGGCTACACCTTC.

There are a few counts of this clone. This chain joins TRBV5-1 and TRBJ2-7, with 11 bases fitting TRBD1. CDR1 is SGHRS, CDR2 YFSETQ, per germline. This CDR3 has 15 amino acids. After removal of 1 base from V and 3 bases from J, the junction contained 3 bases not matched to a gene. CDR3 DNA sequence: TGCGCCAGCAGCTTGTTGGGACAGGGGGACTACGAGCAGTACTTC. Translating gives CASSLLGQGDYEQYF.

The genes are TRBV5-1 and TRBJ1-5, with 7 bases aligning to TRBD1. Germline V gives CDR1 SGHRS, CDR2 YFSETQ. V shed 0 bases, J shed 7 bases, and the junction held 7 bases outside the gene matches. This CDR3 spans 15 amino acids. CDR3 sequence (DNA): TGCGCCAGCAGCTTGGCGGGAGGGGGCGAACAGCCCCAGCATTTT. Translating gives CASSLAGGGEQPQHF.

This rearrangement joins TRBV7-8 to TRBJ2-7; perhaps TRBD1 as D (9 bases). Germline CDR1 and CDR2: SGHVS and FQNEAQ. The V end was cut by 5 bases, the J end by 5 bases, with 28 bases between. The length of the CDR3 is 18 residues. The CDR3 protein is CASSQDRGYLREGDEQYF. In DNA form, the CDR3 reads TGTGCCAGCAGCCAGGACAGGGGTTATTTACGGGAGGGGGACGAGCAGTACTTC.

Many counts were recorded for this clone. This sequence joins TRBV4-1 and TRBJ2-7, with 14 positions matching TRBD2. Trimming took 3 bases from V and 4 from J; bases not matched to a gene: 2. The CDR3 totals 15 residues. Germline assignment: CDR1 MGHRA and CDR2 YSYEKL. The CDR3 protein is CASSQGTSGGYEQYF. CDR3 coding DNA: TGCGCCAGCAGCCAGGGGACTAGCGGGGGATACGAGCAGTACTTC.

This clone was found a few times. V and J are TRBV6-2 or TRBV6-3 and TRBJ2-3; TRBD2 matches at 7 bases. The germline V gene has CDR1 MNHEY and CDR2 SVGEGT. V shed 2 bases and J 0 bases; nucleotides not matched to a gene: 5. The CDR3 is made up of 16 amino acids. CDR3 residues: CASSYRWRGSTDTQYF. The DNA of the CDR3 is TGTGCCAGCAGTTACCGGTGGCGGGGGAGCACAGATACGCAGTATTTT.

This chain links TRBV27 with TRBJ1-2, with D unresolved. The CDR3 extends over 13 amino acids. The germline gives CDR1 MNHEY, CDR2 SMNVEV (reference sequence). V was pared by 5 bases and J by 7 bases, with 14 bases between. CDR3 DNA: TGTGCCAGCAGTCAGACACTCAATGGTGGCTACACCTTC. Protein product: CASSQTLNGGYTF.

This clone was seen more than once but under ten times. The chain recombines TRBV30 with TRBJ1-5, with D perhaps TRBD1 (5 bases). Germline lookup yields CDR1 GTSNPN and CDR2 SVGIG (reference sequence). This CDR3 has 15 residues. The V gene lost 3 bases and the J gene lost 2 bases, with 14 bases spanning the gap. The CDR3 spells CAWSRAGTGNQPQHF. The CDR3 nucleotides are TGTGCCTGGAGCCGGGCGGGGACGGGCAATCAGCCCCAGCATTTT.

The CDR3 here is CASSRAGTPTNEKLFF. The CDR3 DNA reads as TGCGCCAGCAGCCGCGCCGGGACACCAACTAATGAAAAACTGTTTTTT. This chain links TRBV4-1 with TRBJ1-4; perhaps TRBD1 as D (6 bases). Trimming shortened V by 4 bases and J by 0 bases, and 12 bases separated the two germline ends. The V gene's germline CDR1 is MGHRA and CDR2 YSYEKL. CDR3 length: 16 residues.